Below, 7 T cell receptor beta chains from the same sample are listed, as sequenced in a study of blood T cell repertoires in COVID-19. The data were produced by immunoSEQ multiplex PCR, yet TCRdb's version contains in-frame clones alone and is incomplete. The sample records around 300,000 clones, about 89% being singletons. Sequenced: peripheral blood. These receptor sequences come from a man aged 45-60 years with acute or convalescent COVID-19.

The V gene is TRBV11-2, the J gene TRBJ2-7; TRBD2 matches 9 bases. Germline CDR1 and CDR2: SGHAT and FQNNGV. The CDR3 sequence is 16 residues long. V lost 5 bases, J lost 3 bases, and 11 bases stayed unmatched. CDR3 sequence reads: CASSAIGAGGSYEQYF. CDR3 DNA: TGTGCCAGCAGCGCTATAGGAGCGGGGGGAAGCTACGAGCAGTACTTC.

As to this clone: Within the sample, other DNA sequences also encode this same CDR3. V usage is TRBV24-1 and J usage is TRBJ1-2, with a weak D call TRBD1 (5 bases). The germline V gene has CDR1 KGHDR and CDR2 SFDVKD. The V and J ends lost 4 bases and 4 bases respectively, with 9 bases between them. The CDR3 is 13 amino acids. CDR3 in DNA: TGTGCCACCAGTGAGGGCCAGGGCTATGGCTACACCTTC. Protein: CATSEGQGYGYTF.

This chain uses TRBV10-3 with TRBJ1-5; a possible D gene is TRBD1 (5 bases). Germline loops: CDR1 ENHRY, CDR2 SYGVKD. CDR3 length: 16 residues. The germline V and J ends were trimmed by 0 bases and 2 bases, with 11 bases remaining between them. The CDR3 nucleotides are TGTGCCATCAGTGAGTCGGGGGGTACGGGCAATCAGCCCCAGCATTTT. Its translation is CAISESGGTGNQPQHF.

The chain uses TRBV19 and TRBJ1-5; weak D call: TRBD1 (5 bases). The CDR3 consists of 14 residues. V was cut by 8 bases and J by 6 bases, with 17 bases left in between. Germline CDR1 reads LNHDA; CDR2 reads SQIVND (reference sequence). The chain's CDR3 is CASSLNSQGQPQHF. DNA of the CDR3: TGTGCCAGTTCCCTGAACTCGCAGGGTCAGCCCCAGCATTTT.

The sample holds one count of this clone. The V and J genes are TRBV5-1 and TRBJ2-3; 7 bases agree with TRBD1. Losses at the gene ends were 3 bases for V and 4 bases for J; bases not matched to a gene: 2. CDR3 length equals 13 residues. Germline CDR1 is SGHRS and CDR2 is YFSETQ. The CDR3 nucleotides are TGCGCCAGCAGCTCACAGGGGTCAGATACGCAGTATTTT. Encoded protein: CASSSQGSDTQYF.

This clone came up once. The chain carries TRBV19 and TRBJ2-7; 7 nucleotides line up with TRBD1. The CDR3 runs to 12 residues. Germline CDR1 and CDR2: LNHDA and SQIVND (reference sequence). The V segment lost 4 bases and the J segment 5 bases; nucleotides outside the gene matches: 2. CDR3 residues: CASSTDRDEQYF. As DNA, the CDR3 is TGTGCCAGTAGTACCGACAGGGACGAGCAGTACTTC.

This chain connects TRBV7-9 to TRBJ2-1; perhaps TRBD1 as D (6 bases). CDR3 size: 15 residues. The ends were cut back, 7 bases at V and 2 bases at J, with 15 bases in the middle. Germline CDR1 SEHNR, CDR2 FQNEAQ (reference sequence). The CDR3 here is CASKALDSTYNEQFF. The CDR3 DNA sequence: TGTGCCAGCAAGGCGCTGGACAGTACCTACAATGAGCAGTTCTTC.